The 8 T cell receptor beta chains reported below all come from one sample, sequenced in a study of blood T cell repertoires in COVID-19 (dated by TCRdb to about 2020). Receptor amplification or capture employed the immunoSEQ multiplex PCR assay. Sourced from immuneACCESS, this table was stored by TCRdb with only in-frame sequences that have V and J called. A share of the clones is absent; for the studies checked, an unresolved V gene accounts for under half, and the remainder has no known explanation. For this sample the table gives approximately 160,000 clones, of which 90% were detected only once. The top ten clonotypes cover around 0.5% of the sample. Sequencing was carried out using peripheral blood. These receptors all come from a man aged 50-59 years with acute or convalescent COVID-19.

The CDR3 spells CASIQPFTDNQPQHF. CDR3 coding DNA: TGTGCCAGCATCCAGCCCTTTACAGACAATCAGCCCCAGCATTTT. The gene calls are TRBV28 and TRBJ1-5, with D hard to call. Germline CDR1 and CDR2: MDHEN and SYDVKM. There are 15 residues in the CDR3. Trimming left V 7 bases short and J 3 bases short, with 16 bases between.

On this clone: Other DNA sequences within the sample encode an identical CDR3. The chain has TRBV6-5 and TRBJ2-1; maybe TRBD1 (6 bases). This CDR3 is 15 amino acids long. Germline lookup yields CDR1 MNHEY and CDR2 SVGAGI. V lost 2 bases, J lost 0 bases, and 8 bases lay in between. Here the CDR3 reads CASSYRGSSYNEQFF. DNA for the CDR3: TGTGCCAGCAGTTACAGGGGGAGCTCCTACAATGAGCAGTTCTTC.

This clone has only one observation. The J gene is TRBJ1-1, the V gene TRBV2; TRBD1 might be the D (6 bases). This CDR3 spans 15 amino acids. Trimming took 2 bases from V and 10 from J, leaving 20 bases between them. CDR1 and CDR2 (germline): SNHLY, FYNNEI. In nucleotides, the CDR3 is TGTGCCAGCAGTGAAACCCCGGGGGGGGCGTACGGAGCTTTCTTT. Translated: CASSETPGGAYGAFF.

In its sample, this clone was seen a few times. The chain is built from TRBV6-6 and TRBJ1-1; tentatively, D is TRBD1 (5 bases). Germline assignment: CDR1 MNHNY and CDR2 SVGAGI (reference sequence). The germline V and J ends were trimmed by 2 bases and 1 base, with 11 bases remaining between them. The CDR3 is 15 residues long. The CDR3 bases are TGTGCCAGCAGTTACGGGGGGACTCGGAACACTGAAGCTTTCTTT. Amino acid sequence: CASSYGGTRNTEAFF.

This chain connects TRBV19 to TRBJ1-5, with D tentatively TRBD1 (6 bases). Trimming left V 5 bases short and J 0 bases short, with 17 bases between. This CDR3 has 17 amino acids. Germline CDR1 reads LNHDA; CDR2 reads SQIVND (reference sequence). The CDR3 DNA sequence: TGTGCCAGTAGTGTACTCCCGACAGGCTATAGCAATCAGCCCCAGCATTTT. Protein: CASSVLPTGYSNQPQHF.

The CDR3 sequence: CSAETSRSYNEQFF. In nucleotides, the CDR3 is TGCAGCGCCGAGACTAGCAGGTCCTACAATGAGCAGTTCTTC. The chain has TRBV29-1 and TRBJ2-1, with 7 bases aligning to TRBD2. J was trimmed by 1 base and V by 7 bases; bases with no gene match: 7. The CDR3 runs to 14 residues. Germline V gives CDR1 SQVTM, CDR2 ANQGSEA.

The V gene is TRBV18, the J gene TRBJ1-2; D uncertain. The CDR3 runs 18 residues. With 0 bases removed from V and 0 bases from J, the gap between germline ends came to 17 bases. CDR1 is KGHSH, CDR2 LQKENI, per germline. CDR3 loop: CASSPPTLILEANYGYTF. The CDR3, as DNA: TGTGCCAGCTCACCACCGACTCTTATATTAGAGGCTAACTATGGCTACACCTTC.

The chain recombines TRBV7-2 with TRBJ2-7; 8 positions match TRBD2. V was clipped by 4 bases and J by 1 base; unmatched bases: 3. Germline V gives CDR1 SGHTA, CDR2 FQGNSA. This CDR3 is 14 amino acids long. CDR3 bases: TGTGCCAGCAGCTCTCGGGAGGGGTCCTACGAGCAGTACTTC. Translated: CASSSREGSYEQYF. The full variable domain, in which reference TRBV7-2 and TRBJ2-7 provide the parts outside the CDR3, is GAGVSQSPSNKVTEKGKDVELRCDPISGHTALYWYRQSLGQGLEFLIYFQGNSAPDKSGLPSDRFSAERTGGSVSTLTIQRTQQEDSAVYLCASSSREGSYEQYFGPGTRLTVT.